Listed here are 16 T cell receptor beta chains from one sample, sequenced in a study of CD8 T cells in acute hepatitis C reinfection. The sample's time point: at least 347 days after estimated infection, following spontaneous clearance. No in vitro expansion preceded sequencing of these hepatitis C virus-specific cells, which were studied ex vivo. Method: immunoSEQ multiplex PCR; TCRdb's copy keeps in-frame clones and lacks some. The table has approximately 1,100 clones, 45% to 70% seen once. Whole-study findings and limits: All groups preferentially used TRBV04 and TRBV06, which was not due to overrepresentation in the naive pool.

Sequences were derived from HCV NS3-1073 tetramer-sorted CD8+ T cells from PBMCs, sampled at follow-up. These receptors came from a man aged 35 to 55 who spontaneously cleared hepatitis C infection.

The rearrangement links TRBV6-5 to TRBJ1-3; D uncertain. In germline, CDR1 is MNHEY, CDR2 SVGAGI. The germline V and J ends were trimmed by 5 bases and 10 bases, with 15 bases remaining between them. The CDR3 length is 13 residues. CDR3 coding DNA: TGTGCCAGCAGTATTTACCGAGGAGATACCATATATTTT. Translation: CASSIYRGDTIYF.

Of note for this clone: The sample holds other DNA sequences that translate to the same CDR3. The V gene is TRBV4-2, the J gene TRBJ1-1; D call uncertain. Deletions cut 0 bases from V and 5 bases from J, with 7 bases between. CDR3 size: 13 residues. CDR1 is LGHNA and CDR2 is YNFKEQ in the germline V gene. The CDR3 nucleotides are TGTGCCAGCAGCCAAGAACTAGGGACTGAAGCTTTCTTT. Protein sequence: CASSQELGTEAFF.

The V and J genes are TRBV9 and TRBJ2-3; 13 positions match TRBD2. The CDR3 is made up of 17 amino acids. In germline, CDR1 is SGDLS, CDR2 YYNGEE. V shed 4 bases, J shed 4 bases, and the junction held 9 bases outside the gene matches. The CDR3 DNA reads TGTGCCAGCAGCCTTTTCGGACTAGCGGGAGAAGCAGATACGCAGTATTTT. Its protein product is CASSLFGLAGEADTQYF. The whole variable domain, remainder taken from reference TRBV9 and TRBJ2-3, is DSGVTQTPKHLITATGQRVTLRCSPRSGDLSVYWYQQSLDQGLQFLIQYYNGEERAKGNILERFSAQQFPDLHSELNLSSLELGDSALYFCASSLFGLAGEADTQYFGPGTRLTVL.

The sample holds a few counts of this clone. Other DNA sequences from this sample encode an identical CDR3 as well. The chain employs TRBV4-1 and TRBJ1-1; D is unresolved. Germline V gives CDR1 MGHRA, CDR2 YSYEKL. V dropped 6 bases and J dropped 1 base, with 9 bases sitting between them. This CDR3 region has 13 residues. The CDR3 sequence: CASSHLANTEAFF. DNA for the CDR3: TGCGCCAGCAGTCATCTGGCGAACACTGAAGCTTTCTTT.

This clone is large (0.1 to 1%) in the sample. CDR3 sequence (DNA): TGTGCCAGTAGTATGGCCGTAGGCGGCAGGGACATCTACGAGCAGTACTTC. This encodes CASSMAVGGRDIYEQYF. This chain joins TRBV19 and TRBJ2-7, with D tentatively TRBD1 (6 bases). The length of the CDR3 is 17 residues. Germline V gives CDR1 LNHDA, CDR2 SQIVND (reference sequence). V lost 3 bases and J lost 3, with 21 bases in between.

The chain recombines TRBV4-2 with TRBJ1-4, with a tentative D call TRBD1 (6 bases). The CDR3 contains 16 residues. V was trimmed by 1 base and J by 8 bases, leaving 17 bases between them. Germline loops: CDR1 LGHNA, CDR2 YNFKEQ. CDR3 amino acids: CASSQGAPGVGEKLFF. In DNA, the CDR3 is TGTGCCAGCAGCCAAGGAGCCCCAGGGGTAGGGGAAAAACTGTTTTTT.

This clone turned up a few times. The identical CDR3 is also encoded by other nucleotide sequences in the sample. J is TRBJ1-1 and V is TRBV9; no definite D call. The length of the CDR3 is 13 residues. The germline V gene encodes CDR1 SGDLS and CDR2 YYNGEE. Trimming removed 0 bases at V and 5 bases at J, with 8 bases between. CDR3 sequence (DNA): TGTGCCAGCAGCGTAGTTGAGGGTACTGAAGCTTTCTTT. It translates to CASSVVEGTEAFF.

CDR3 sequence reads: CASSLSQREIEQFF. The CDR3 nucleotides are TGTGCCAGCAGTTTATCTCAGCGGGAGATTGAGCAGTTCTTC. The chain uses TRBV28 and TRBJ2-1, with 8 bases identical to TRBD2. V shed 1 base and J 9 bases; nucleotides not matched to a gene: 5. Germline V CDR1 and CDR2: MDHEN, SYDVKM. CDR3 length equals 14 residues.

The gene calls are TRBV4-2 and TRBJ1-1; D may be TRBD1 (5 bases). Germline assignment: CDR1 LGHNA and CDR2 YNFKEQ. There are 15 residues in the CDR3. Deletions cut 0 bases from V and 8 bases from J, with 16 bases between. The CDR3, as DNA: TGTGCCAGCAGCCAAGAGGCAGGCCCATGGGGGGAAGCTTTCTTT. Translated, it gives CASSQEAGPWGEAFF.

A few counts support this clone. The chain uses TRBV6-5 and TRBJ2-2; D is unclear. Trimming left V 6 bases short and J 5 bases short, with 7 bases between. CDR1 is MNHEY and CDR2 is SVGAGI in the germline V gene. The CDR3 contains 12 residues. The CDR3 loop reads CASRLGTGELFF. For the CDR3, the DNA is TGTGCCAGCAGACTCGGTACCGGGGAGCTGTTTTTT.

A remark on this clone: A read error may account for a junction end that differs from germline. The sample carries other DNA sequences with the same CDR3. The V and J genes are TRBV9 and TRBJ1-1; D is unresolved. Germline lookup yields CDR1 SGDLS and CDR2 YYNGEE. This CDR3 has 17 residues. The CDR3 sequence is CASSVVDAVGLNTEAFF. CDR3 in DNA: TGTGCCAGCAGTGTAGTAGATGCAGTAGGGTTAAACACTGAAGCTTTCTTT.

This chain uses TRBV6-5 with TRBJ1-2; D call uncertain. V was trimmed by 5 bases and J by 8 bases, leaving 18 bases between them. CDR1 MNHEY and CDR2 SVGAGI come from the germline V gene. The CDR3 length is 14 residues. CDR3 residues: CASSAPTRIEGYTF. The CDR3 bases are TGTGCCAGCAGTGCACCGACTCGGATAGAGGGCTACACCTTC.

This clone appeared a few times. CDR3 residues: CASSDLSRVFMNTEAFF. DNA of the CDR3: TGTGCCAGCAGTGACCTTAGCCGGGTCTTCATGAACACTGAAGCTTTCTTT. This chain connects TRBV6-1 to TRBJ1-1; D is uncertain. CDR1 MNHNS and CDR2 SASEGT come from the germline V gene. The V end was cut by 3 bases, the J end by 0 bases, with 17 bases between. The CDR3 has 17 residues.

This clone was seen once. This chain uses TRBV11-2 with TRBJ2-5; TRBD2 agrees at 14 bases. Trimming at V came to 5 bases and at J to 2 bases, leaving 4 bases not matched to a gene. CDR1 is SGHAT and CDR2 is FQNNGV in the germline V gene. CDR3 size: 16 residues. CDR3 DNA: TGTGCCAGCAGCCCGGGACTAGCGGGAGAGCAAGAGACCCAGTACTTC. Protein sequence: CASSPGLAGEQETQYF.

This chain joins TRBV4-3 and TRBJ2-2; the match to TRBD2 covers 9 bases. The germline gives CDR1 LGHNA, CDR2 YSLEER. J gave up 1 base and V 0 bases, and 6 bases lay outside the gene matches. CDR3 length equals 18 residues. The CDR3 sequence: CASSQEPSGNGNTGELFF. In nucleotides, the CDR3 is TGCGCCAGCAGCCAAGAGCCTAGCGGGAACGGGAACACCGGGGAGCTGTTTTTT.

On this clone itself: The same CDR3 is also encoded by other DNA sequences in this sample. The rearrangement joins TRBV4-3 to TRBJ2-7; the D is unclear. CDR1 LGHNA and CDR2 YSLEER come from the germline V gene. The CDR3 extends over 16 amino acids. The V and J ends lost 0 bases and 0 bases respectively, with 12 bases between them. The CDR3: CASSQEVGQSSYEQYF. Here the CDR3 DNA reads TGCGCCAGCAGCCAAGAAGTAGGCCAGAGCTCCTACGAGCAGTACTTC.